This T cell receptor (beta chain) was found in a study of control samples from healthy donors and cancer patients. Germline V gene lookup returns CDR1 KGHDR and CDR2 SFDVKD. The CDR3 is 15 residues long. Trimming took 8 bases from V and 8 from J, leaving 18 bases between them. Repertoires were generated with immunoSEQ multiplex PCR, while TCRdb's copy carries only in-frame clones and drops some. Altogether approximately 40,000 clones are present, 70% being singletons, with the ten largest covering approximately 17%. The sequence was obtained from a male donor with melanoma. Material for sequencing was formalin-fixed, paraffin-embedded tissue. This chain joins TRBV24-1 and TRBJ1-6; D is unresolved. This CDR3 reads CATTRTPRAHSPLHF. CDR3 nucleotides: TGTGCCACCACCCGTACCCCCAGAGCCCATTCACCCCTCCACTTT.